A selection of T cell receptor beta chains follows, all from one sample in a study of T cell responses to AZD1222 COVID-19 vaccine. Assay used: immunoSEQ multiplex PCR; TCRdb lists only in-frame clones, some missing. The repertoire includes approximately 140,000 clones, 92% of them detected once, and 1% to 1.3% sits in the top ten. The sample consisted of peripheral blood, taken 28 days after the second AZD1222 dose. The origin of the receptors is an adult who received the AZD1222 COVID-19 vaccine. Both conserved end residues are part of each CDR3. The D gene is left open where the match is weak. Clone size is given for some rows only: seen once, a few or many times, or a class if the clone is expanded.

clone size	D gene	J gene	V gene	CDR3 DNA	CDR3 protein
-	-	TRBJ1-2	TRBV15	TGTGCCACCAGCAGAGGTCGAGCGGCGGGCTATGGCTACACCTTC	CATSRGRAAGYGYTF
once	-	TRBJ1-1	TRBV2	TGTGCCAGCAGTGGGCAGGTGAACACTGAAGCTTTCTTT	CASSGQVNTEAFF
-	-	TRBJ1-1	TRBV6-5	TGTGCCAGCAGTTACTCAGGGACGAACACTGAAGCTTTCTTT	CASSYSGTNTEAFF
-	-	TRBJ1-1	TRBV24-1	TGTGCCACCAGGGGACTACAGGGTGAAGCTTTCTTT	CATRGLQGEAFF
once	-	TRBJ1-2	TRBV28	TGTGCCAGCAGTTTAGCGGAGCGATATGGCTACACCTTC	CASSLAERYGYTF
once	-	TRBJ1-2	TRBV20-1	TGCAGTGCTAGTTCAGGGAGGAACTATGGCTACACCTTC	CSASSGRNYGYTF
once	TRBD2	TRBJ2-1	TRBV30	TGTGCCTGGAGTTTGGGACTAGTGGGGAATGAGCAGTTCTTC	CAWSLGLVGNEQFF
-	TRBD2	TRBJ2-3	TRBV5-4	TGTGCCAGCAGCTCAAGCGGGAAAGGCACAGATACGCAGTATTTT	CASSSSGKGTDTQYF
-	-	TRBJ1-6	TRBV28	TGTGCCAGCAGCTTCGGGACAAATAATTCACCCCTCCACTTT	CASSFGTNNSPLHF
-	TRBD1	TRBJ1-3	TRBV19	TGTGCCAGTAGCACAGGGGGTCGCTCTGGAAACACCATATATTTT	CASSTGGRSGNTIYF
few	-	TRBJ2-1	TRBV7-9	TGTGCCAGCAGCTTAGATTGGGGTGAGCAGTTCTTC	CASSLDWGEQFF
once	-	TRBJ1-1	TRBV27	TGTGCCAGCAGTGAAACAGGGTTGAACACTGAAGCTTTCTTT	CASSETGLNTEAFF
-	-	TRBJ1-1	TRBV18	TGTGCCAGCTCACCCCGGGAGATCCAAGAAGCTTTCTTT	CASSPREIQEAFF
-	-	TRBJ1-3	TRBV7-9	TGTGCCAGCAGCGAGCAGGGCGACTCTGGAAACACCATATATTTT	CASSEQGDSGNTIYF
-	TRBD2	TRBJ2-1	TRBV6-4	TGTGCCAGCAGTGTGGGACTAGCGGGCTACAATGAGCAGTTCTTC	CASSVGLAGYNEQFF
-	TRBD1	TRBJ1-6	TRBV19	TGTGCCAGTAGTATAGAACCAGGGGGGGATTATTCACCCCTCCACTTT	CASSIEPGGDYSPLHF
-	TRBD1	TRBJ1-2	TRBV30	TGTGCCTGGACCTCCTTTGGGACAGCTACTTATGGCTACACCTTC	CAWTSFGTATYGYTF
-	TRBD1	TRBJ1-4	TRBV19	TGTGCCAGTAGTCCCCGCGGCAGGGGGTCAACTAATGAAAAACTGTTTTTT	CASSPRGRGSTNEKLFF
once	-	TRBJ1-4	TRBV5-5	TGTGCCAGCAGCTTGGTCGGTAATGAAAAACTGTTTTTT	CASSLVGNEKLFF
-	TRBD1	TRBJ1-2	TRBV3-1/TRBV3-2	TGTGCCAGCAGCCAAGGACAGGGCGTAGGTGGCTACACCTTC	CASSQGQGVGGYTF
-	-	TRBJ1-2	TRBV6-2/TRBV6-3	TGTGCCAGCAGTTACACCAGAGGCTTATATGGCTACACCTTC	CASSYTRGLYGYTF
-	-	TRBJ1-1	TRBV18	TGTGCCAGCTCACCTTTAGGCACAGGGGAAGCTTTCTTT	CASSPLGTGEAFF
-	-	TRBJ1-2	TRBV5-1	TGCGCCAGCAGCTTGGAGACGGACTTCCTCTATGGCTACACCTTC	CASSLETDFLYGYTF
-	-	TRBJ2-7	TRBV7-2	TGTGCCAGCAGCTTGGGAGCGGGTATAGCCCCCTACGAGCAGTACTTC	CASSLGAGIAPYEQYF
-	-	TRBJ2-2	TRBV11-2	TGTGCCAGCATCCCGGCTAAGGGGGTGAACACCGGGGAGCTGTTTTTT	CASIPAKGVNTGELFF
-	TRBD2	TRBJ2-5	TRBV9	TGTGCCAGCAGCGTATTGGGGGAGGGCAGGGAGACCCAGTACTTC	CASSVLGEGRETQYF
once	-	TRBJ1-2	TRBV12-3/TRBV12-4	TGTGCCAGCAGTTTAGACAGGAATCGGGGCTACACCTTC	CASSLDRNRGYTF
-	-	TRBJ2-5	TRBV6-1	TGTGCCAGCAGTGAAGAAAGTTGGGGGTTTGGAGAGACCCAGTACTTC	CASSEESWGFGETQYF
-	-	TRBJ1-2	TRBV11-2	TGTGCCAGCAGCTTAGATTACGGCGGGGAGGGCTACACCTTC	CASSLDYGGEGYTF
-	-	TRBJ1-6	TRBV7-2	TGTGCCAGCAGCTTGGGCCAGAATAATTCACCCCTCCACTTT	CASSLGQNNSPLHF
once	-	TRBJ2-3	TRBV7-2	TGTGCCAGCAGCTTAGCGGGGGTCCTCGCAGATACGCAGTATTTT	CASSLAGVLADTQYF
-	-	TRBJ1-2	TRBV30	TGTGCCTGGAGTGGTGGGGAGGACTATGGCTACACCTTC	CAWSGGEDYGYTF
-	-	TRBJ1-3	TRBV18	TGTGCCAGCCGGGGACTCCTCTCTGGAAACACCATATATTTT	CASRGLLSGNTIYF
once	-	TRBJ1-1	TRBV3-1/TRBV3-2	TGTGCCAGCAGCCCAGACAGAAAGAACACTGAAGCTTTCTTT	CASSPDRKNTEAFF
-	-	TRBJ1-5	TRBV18	TGTGCCAGCTCACTCAAAATAGGGATTGATCAGCCCCAGCATTTT	CASSLKIGIDQPQHF
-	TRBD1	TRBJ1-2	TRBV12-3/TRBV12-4	TGTGCCAGCAGGCTAGGACAGGGCCGTGGCTACACCTTC	CASRLGQGRGYTF
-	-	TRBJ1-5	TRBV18	TGTGCCAGCTCACCCTCAGGGGATCAGCCCCAGCATTTT	CASSPSGDQPQHF
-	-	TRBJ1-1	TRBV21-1	TGTGCCAGCAGCAAAGATGAGCCAGCCAAGACTATGAACACTGAAGCTTTCTTT	CASSKDEPAKTMNTEAFF
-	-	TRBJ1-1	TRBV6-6	TGTGCCAGCAGTTACTCGAAAGGTGTAGCTTTCTTT	CASSYSKGVAFF
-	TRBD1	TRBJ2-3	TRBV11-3	TGTGCCAGCAGCCCGACAGGGGGCTCAGATACGCAGTATTTT	CASSPTGGSDTQYF
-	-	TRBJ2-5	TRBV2	TGTGCCTCCGGGGAAGGGCTAGTAGAGACCCAGTACTTC	CASGEGLVETQYF
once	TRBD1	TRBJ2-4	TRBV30	TGTGCCTGGAGAGGGGACAGGGGTTTGTGGCACTTC	CAWRGDRGLWHF
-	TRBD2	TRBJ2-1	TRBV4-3	TGCGCCAGCAGCCAAGATGTGCTAGCGGGTGAGCAGTTCTTC	CASSQDVLAGEQFF
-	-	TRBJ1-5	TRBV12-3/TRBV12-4	TGTGCCAGCAGCTGGGACGGAAATCAGCCCCAGCATTTT	CASSWDGNQPQHF
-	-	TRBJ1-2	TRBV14	TGTGCCAGCAGCCAACTAGGCAGTGTCTATGGCTACACCTTC	CASSQLGSVYGYTF
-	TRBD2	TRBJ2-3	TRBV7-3	TGTGCCAGCAGCAGGAGCGGGGGCCCCGATACGCAGTATTTT	CASSRSGGPDTQYF
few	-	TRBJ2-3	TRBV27	TGTGCCAGCCACTCGCTTTCCACAGATACGCAGTATTTT	CASHSLSTDTQYF
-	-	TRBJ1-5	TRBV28	TGTGCCAGCAGTGCCCGGGGCAATCAGCCCCAGCATTTT	CASSARGNQPQHF
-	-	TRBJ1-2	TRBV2	TGTGCCAGCAGTGGGCAGGTGCCTTGGGGCTATGGCTACACCTTC	CASSGQVPWGYGYTF
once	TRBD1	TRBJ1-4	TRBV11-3	TGTGCCAGCAGCCGACGGACAGGAGATGAAAAACTGTTTTTT	CASSRRTGDEKLFF
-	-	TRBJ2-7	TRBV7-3	TGTGCCAGCAGCTTAAATGCCGGACACCTCTACGAGCAGTACTTC	CASSLNAGHLYEQYF
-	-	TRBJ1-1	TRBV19	TGTGCCAGTATAAGAGGCACTGAAGCTTTCTTT	CASIRGTEAFF
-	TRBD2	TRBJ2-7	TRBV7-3	TGTGCCAGCAGCTTAGTCCTAGCGGGGGCGAACGAGCAGTACTTC	CASSLVLAGANEQYF
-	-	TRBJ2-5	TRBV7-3	TGTGCCAGCAGCTTAGGGGCTGCCGCCTCCCAAGAGACCCAGTACTTC	CASSLGAAASQETQYF